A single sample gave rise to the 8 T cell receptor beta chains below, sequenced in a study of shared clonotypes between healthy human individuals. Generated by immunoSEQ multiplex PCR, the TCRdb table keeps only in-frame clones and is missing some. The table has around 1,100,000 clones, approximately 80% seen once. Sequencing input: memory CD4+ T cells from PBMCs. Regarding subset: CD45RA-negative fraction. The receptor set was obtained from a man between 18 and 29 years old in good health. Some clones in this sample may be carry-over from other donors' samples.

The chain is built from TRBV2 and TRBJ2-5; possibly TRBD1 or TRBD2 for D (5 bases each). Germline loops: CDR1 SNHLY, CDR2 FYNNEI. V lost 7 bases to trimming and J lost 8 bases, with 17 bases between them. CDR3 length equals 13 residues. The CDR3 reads CASTAGTGSTQYF. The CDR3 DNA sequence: TGTGCCAGCACCGCCGGGACGGGCTCAACCCAGTACTTC.

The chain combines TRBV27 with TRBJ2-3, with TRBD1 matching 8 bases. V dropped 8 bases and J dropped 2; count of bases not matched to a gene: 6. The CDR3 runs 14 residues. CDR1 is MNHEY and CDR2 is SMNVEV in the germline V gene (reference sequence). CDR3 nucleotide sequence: TGTGCCAGCCGCGACAGGGGCTTCACAGATACGCAGTATTTT. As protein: CASRDRGFTDTQYF.

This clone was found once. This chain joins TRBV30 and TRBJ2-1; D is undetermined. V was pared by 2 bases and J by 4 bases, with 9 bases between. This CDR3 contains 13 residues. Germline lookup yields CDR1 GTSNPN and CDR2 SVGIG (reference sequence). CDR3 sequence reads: CAWSTTRYNEQFF. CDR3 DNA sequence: TGTGCCTGGAGTACCACACGATACAATGAGCAGTTCTTC.

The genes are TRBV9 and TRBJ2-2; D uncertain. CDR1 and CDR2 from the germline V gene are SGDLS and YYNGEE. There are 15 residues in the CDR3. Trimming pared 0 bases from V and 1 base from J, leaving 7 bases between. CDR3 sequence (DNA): TGTGCCAGCAGCGTAGGTAACAAGAACACCGGGGAGCTGTTTTTT. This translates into CASSVGNKNTGELFF.

Here the CDR3 reads CASSLAGAAVYSNYGYTF. Here the CDR3 DNA reads TGCGCCAGCAGCTTGGCCGGGGCAGCCGTTTATTCTAACTATGGCTACACCTTC. The V call is TRBV5-1, the J call TRBJ1-2; the D gene is possibly TRBD1 (5 bases). This CDR3 contains 18 residues. Germline V lookup: CDR1 SGHRS, CDR2 YFSETQ. V lost 0 bases and J 0 bases, leaving 18 bases between the germline ends.

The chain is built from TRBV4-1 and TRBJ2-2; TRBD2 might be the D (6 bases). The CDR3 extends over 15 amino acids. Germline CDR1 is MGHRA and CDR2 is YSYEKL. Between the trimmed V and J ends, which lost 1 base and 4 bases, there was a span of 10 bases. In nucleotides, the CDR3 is TGCGCCAGCAGCCAAGGGGGACTTAGCACCGGGGAGCTGTTTTTT. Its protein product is CASSQGGLSTGELFF.

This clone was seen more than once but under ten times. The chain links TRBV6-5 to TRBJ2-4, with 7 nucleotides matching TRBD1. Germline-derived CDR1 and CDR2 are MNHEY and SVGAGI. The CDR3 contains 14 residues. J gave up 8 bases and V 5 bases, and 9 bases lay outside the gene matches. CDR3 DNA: TGTGCCAGCAGTCCCGGGGACAGAGCGGACATTCAGTACTTC. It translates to CASSPGDRADIQYF.

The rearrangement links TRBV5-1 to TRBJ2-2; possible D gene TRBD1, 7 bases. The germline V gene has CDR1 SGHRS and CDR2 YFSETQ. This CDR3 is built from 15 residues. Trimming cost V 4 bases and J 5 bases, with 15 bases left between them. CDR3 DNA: TGCGCCAGCAGCCCGGCGGGACAGAGGACCGGGGAGCTGTTTTTT. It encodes CASSPAGQRTGELFF.